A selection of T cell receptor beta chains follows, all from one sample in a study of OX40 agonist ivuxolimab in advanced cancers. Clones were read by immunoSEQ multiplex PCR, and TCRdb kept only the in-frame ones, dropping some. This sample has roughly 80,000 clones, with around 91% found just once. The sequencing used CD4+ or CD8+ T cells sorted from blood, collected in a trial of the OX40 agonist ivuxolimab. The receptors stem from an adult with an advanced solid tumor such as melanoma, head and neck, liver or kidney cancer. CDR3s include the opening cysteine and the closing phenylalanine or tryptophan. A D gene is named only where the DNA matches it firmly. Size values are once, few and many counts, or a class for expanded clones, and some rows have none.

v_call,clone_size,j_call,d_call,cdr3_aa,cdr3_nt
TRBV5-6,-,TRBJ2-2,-,CASSLNIENTGELFF,TGTGCCAGCAGCTTGAACATAGAGAACACCGGGGAGCTGTTTTTT
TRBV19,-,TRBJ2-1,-,CASSQAPRDEQFF,TGTGCCAGTAGTCAGGCTCCACGGGATGAGCAGTTCTTC
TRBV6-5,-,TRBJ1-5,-,CASTPAGGNNQPQHF,TGTGCCAGCACCCCAGCGGGGGGGAACAATCAGCCCCAGCATTTT
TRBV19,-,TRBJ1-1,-,CASSKTGLMNTEAFF,TGTGCCAGTAGTAAAACAGGGCTGATGAACACTGAAGCTTTCTTT
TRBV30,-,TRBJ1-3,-,CAWAPGGNTIYF,TGTGCCTGGGCCCCGGGTGGAAACACCATATATTTT
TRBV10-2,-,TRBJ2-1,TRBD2,CASSEFGGSGGNEQFF,TGCGCCAGCAGTGAGTTCGGCGGGAGCGGTGGCAATGAGCAGTTCTTC
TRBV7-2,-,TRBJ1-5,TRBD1,CASSLTGQGRQPQHF,TGTGCCAGCAGCTTAACCGGACAGGGAAGGCAGCCCCAGCATTTT
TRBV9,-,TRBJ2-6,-,CATSQPPGDDSGRGANVLTF,TGTGCCACCAGCCAACCCCCCGGGGACGATTCGGGGAGGGGGGCCAACGTCCTGACTTTC
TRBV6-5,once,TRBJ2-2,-,CASSWQKNTGELFF,TGTGCCAGCAGTTGGCAGAAGAACACCGGGGAGCTGTTTTTT
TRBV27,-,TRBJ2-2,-,CASKEAGELFF,TGTGCCAGCAAAGAGGCCGGGGAGCTGTTTTTT
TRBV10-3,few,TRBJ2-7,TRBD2,CASGGNYEQYF,TGTGCCAGCGGGGGGAACTACGAGCAGTACTTC
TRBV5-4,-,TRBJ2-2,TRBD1,CASFTGGTNTGELFF,TGTGCCAGCTTCACAGGGGGAACGAACACCGGGGAGCTGTTTTTT
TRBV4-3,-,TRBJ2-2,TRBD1,CASSPIRQGAPGELFF,TGCGCCAGCAGCCCCATCAGACAGGGGGCGCCCGGGGAGCTGTTTTTT
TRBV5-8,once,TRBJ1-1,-,CASSLRVSGTEAFF,TGTGCCAGCAGCTTGAGGGTTTCAGGCACTGAAGCTTTCTTT
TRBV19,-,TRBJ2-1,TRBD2,CASNHRTSAINEQFF,TGTGCCAGTAACCATAGGACTAGCGCGATCAATGAGCAGTTCTTC
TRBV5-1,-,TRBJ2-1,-,CASSPQGIDNEQFF,TGCGCCAGTAGCCCCCAGGGGATCGACAATGAGCAGTTCTTC
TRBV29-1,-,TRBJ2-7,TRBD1,CSVMVGTGSYEQYF,TGCAGCGTTATGGTAGGGACAGGGTCCTACGAGCAGTACTTC
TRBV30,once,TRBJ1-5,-,CAWSETGTLSQPQHF,TGTGCCTGGAGTGAAACCGGGACCCTGAGTCAGCCCCAGCATTTT
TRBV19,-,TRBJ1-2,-,CASRPRQVGGYTF,TGTGCCAGTAGGCCGAGACAGGTCGGGGGCTACACCTTC
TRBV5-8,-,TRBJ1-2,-,CASSLVVGNYGYTF,TGTGCCAGCAGCTTGGTTGTAGGCAACTATGGCTACACCTTC
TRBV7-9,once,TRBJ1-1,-,CASSREGGAEAFF,TGTGCCAGCAGCCGCGAGGGGGGGGCTGAAGCTTTCTTT
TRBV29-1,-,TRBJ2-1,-,CSVESVKQFF,TGCAGCGTTGAATCGGTTAAGCAGTTCTTC
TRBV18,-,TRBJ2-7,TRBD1,CASSPGQGTYEQYF,TGTGCCAGCTCACCGGGACAGGGGACCTACGAGCAGTACTTC
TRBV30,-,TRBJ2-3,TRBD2,CAWAGGGDTQYF,TGTGCCTGGGCCGGGGGGGGAGATACGCAGTATTTT
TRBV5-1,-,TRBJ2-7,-,CASSTSYSDPGRYF,TGCGCCAGCAGCACCTCGTATAGCGACCCAGGGCGGTACTTC
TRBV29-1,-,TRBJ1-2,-,CSAGGERNPQHF,TGCAGCGCAGGCGGGGAACGGAACCCGCAGCACTTC
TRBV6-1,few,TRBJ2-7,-,CASLLNYEQYF,TGTGCCAGCCTCCTAAACTACGAGCAGTACTTC
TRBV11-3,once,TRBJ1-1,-,CASSKGTVEMTLNTEAFF,TGTGCCAGCAGCAAGGGGACGGTAGAAATGACCTTGAACACTGAAGCTTTCTTT
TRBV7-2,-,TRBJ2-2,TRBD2,CASSLGEGYTGELFF,TGTGCCAGCAGCTTAGGGGAGGGATACACCGGGGAGCTGTTTTTT
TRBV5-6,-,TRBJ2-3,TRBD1,CASSGQGVTDTQYF,TGTGCCAGCAGTGGGCAGGGGGTTACAGATACGCAGTATTTT
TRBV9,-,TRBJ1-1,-,CASSVASPLDNTEAFF,TGTGCCAGCAGCGTCGCTTCGCCGCTAGATAACACTGAAGCTTTCTTT
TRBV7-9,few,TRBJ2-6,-,CASSPPGANVLTF,TGTGCCAGCAGTCCTCCTGGGGCCAACGTCCTGACTTTC
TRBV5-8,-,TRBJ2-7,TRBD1,CASSPQGFYEQYF,TGTGCCAGCAGCCCACAGGGGTTCTACGAGCAGTACTTC
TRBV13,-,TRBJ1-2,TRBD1,CASSLEQGVGGYTF,TGTGCCAGCAGCTTAGAACAGGGGGTTGGCGGCTACACCTTC
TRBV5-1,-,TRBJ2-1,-,CASSLGGLYNEQFF,TGCGCCAGCAGCTTGGGGGGACTGTACAATGAGCAGTTCTTC
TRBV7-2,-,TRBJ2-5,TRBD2,CASSHNSGRALSETQYF,TGTGCCAGCAGCCATAACAGCGGGAGGGCCCTCTCAGAGACCCAGTACTTC
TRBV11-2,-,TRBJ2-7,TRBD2,CASSLAQGGGYEQYF,TGTGCCAGCAGCTTGGCCCAGGGCGGGGGCTACGAGCAGTACTTC
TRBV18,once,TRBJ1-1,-,CASSPQRSGQGGTEAFF,TGTGCCAGCTCACCACAGAGGTCTGGCCAAGGGGGCACTGAAGCTTTCTTT
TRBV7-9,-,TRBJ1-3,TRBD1,CASSFAGQTVLPIYF,TGTGCCAGCAGCTTTGCGGGACAGACTGTTTTGCCCATATATTTT
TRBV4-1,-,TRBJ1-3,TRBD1,CASSQPGQGRRNTIYF,TGCGCCAGCAGCCAACCCGGACAGGGGAGGCGAAACACCATATATTTT
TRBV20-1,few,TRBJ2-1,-,CSAGGTNEQFF,TGCAGTGCTGGCGGGACAAATGAGCAGTTCTTC
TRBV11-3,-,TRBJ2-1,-,CASSLDAANEQFF,TGTGCCAGCAGCTTAGATGCGGCTAATGAGCAGTTCTTC
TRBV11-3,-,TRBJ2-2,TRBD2,CASIRDYRIANTGELFF,TGTGCCAGCATACGGGACTACAGAATCGCGAACACCGGGGAGCTGTTTTTT